This T cell receptor beta chain was recorded in a study of blood T cell repertoires in COVID-19. Across the whole study: Samples of COVID-19 (acute and convalescent) were obtained from the United States, Italy and Spain. T cells, B-cell-depleted T cells, or PBMCs supplied cDNA or gDNA.

The authors' processing: For nucleated cells, counts were estimated from reference gene primer amplification. Only in-frame clones appear in the TCRdb table, and some are missing; sequencing was by immunoSEQ multiplex PCR. V, J and clone size reflect that table, while D and trimming were determined from the DNA. The table has some 250,000 clones, about four fifths seen once. Germline V lookup: CDR1 SNHLY, CDR2 FYNNEI. V was clipped by 9 bases and J by 4 bases; unmatched bases: 11. CDR3 length: 15 amino acids. The rearrangement joins TRBV2 to TRBJ1-4, with 7 nucleotides matching TRBD1. The sample was peripheral blood. This clonotype originated in a woman aged 80 or over with acute or convalescent COVID-19. In DNA form, the CDR3 reads TGTGCCAGTCAAGTTCCGGGACAGCTTAATGAAAAACTGTTTTTT. Translation: CASQVPGQLNEKLFF.